The clone carrying this T cell receptor (beta chain) was seen repeatedly, ten times or more. The target antigen is unknown. The sample comes from a study of blood T cells in healthy people across ages. Healthy individuals of Caucasian origin from Russia, aged roughly 6 to 95, served as donors. Germline V gives CDR1 SGDLS, CDR2 YYNGEE. Deletions cut 4 bases from V and 5 bases from J, with 9 bases between. This CDR3 region has 12 residues. Overall study results and limits: The authors considered diversity estimates from one million T cells to be underestimates. Possibly confounding the expanded clonotype changes was the fact that donor CMV status was unknown.

Together with a sample-barcoded 5' primer, a J-beta primer mix was included in a second PCR lasting about 7 to 11 cycles. TCRdb re-derived calls from the 5' RACE reads in MiXCR, one entry per CDR3 protein. The profile covers 850,000 to 1,100,000 distinct CDR3 sequences, with roughly two fifths appearing a single time and 13% taken by the ten largest. The rearrangement joins TRBV9 to TRBJ1-2; D gene unclear. Sequencing input: blood. The receptor's source is a man in his late teens or twenties in good health. The CDR3 nucleotides are TGTGCCAGCAGCTCGAGGGCTTATGGCTACACCTTC. This sequence encodes CASSSRAYGYTF.